Below, 9 T cell receptor beta chains from the same sample are listed, as sequenced in a study of response to subunit inactivated influenza vaccine. Each CDR3 protein gets one entry after TCRdb re-called the RT-PCR reads with MiXCR. The sample holds approximately 730,000 distinct CDR3 sequences, more than 11% seen once. This material consisted of PBMCs from blood, taken roughly 15 days before vaccination. These receptors were collected from a man aged 45-65 years who received an inactivated influenza vaccine.

This clonotype was seen repeatedly, ten times or more. The chain couples TRBV20-1 to TRBJ2-7; 8 bases are a match to TRBD2. This CDR3 region has 20 residues. Per the germline V gene, CDR1 is DFQATT and CDR2 is SNEGSKA (reference sequence). With V trimmed by 3 bases and J by 3 bases, 25 bases remained unmatched. For the CDR3, the DNA is TGCAGTGCTAGGCCAAAACCGGGGGCAATTGCGTTTAGCGGGATCTACGAGCAGTACTTC. Translation: CSARPKPGAIAFSGIYEQYF.

The CDR3 protein is CASSPPGRSQETQYF. For the CDR3, the DNA is TGTGCCAGCTCACCACCGGGGAGATCCCAAGAGACCCAGTACTTC. The chain recombines TRBV18 with TRBJ2-5; perhaps TRBD2 as D (5 bases). CDR1 is KGHSH, CDR2 LQKENI, per germline. The CDR3 spans 15 residues. The V end lost 0 bases, the J end lost 1 base, and 9 bases lay between the germline ends.

This chain uses TRBV21-1 with TRBJ1-1. TRBV21-1 is an annotated pseudogene. The CDR3 has 13 amino acids. The CDR3 coding sequence is TGTGCCAGCAGCAAAGCGCTACCTCCTGAAGCTTTCTTT. Protein sequence: CASSKALPPEAFF.

This clonotype has more than one count but fewer than ten. As DNA, the CDR3 is TGTGCCACCAGTCCCGTGGCAGTGGGCGGGGAGCAGTACTTC. Protein sequence: CATSPVAVGGEQYF. The genes are TRBV19 and TRBJ2-7; D perhaps matches TRBD2 (5 bases). The CDR3 contains 14 residues. Germline V CDR1 and CDR2: LNHDA, SQIVND (reference sequence). Trimming pared 10 bases from V and 7 bases from J, leaving 23 bases between.

This clonotype was detected only a few times. The rearrangement joins TRBV7-9 to TRBJ1-1, with D tentatively TRBD1 (5 bases). V dropped 5 bases and J dropped 4 bases, with 17 bases sitting between them. The germline V gene has CDR1 SEHNR and CDR2 FQNEAQ (reference sequence). The length of the CDR3 is 15 residues. As DNA, the CDR3 is TGTGCCAGCAGCGACAGCAGGGTGTACGGCACTGAAGCTTTCTTT. As protein: CASSDSRVYGTEAFF.

This clonotype has more than one count but fewer than ten. The chain joins TRBV7-3 to TRBJ2-5; D is unresolved. This CDR3 contains 13 residues. Germline V gives CDR1 SGHTA, CDR2 FQGTGA. Trimming left V 5 bases short and J 4 bases short, with 11 bases between. The CDR3: CASSRLVGETQYF. The DNA for the CDR3 is TGTGCCAGCAGCCGTTTAGTAGGAGAGACCCAGTACTTC.

This clonotype was seen only a few times. The J gene is TRBJ2-3, the V gene TRBV10-3; the D gene is possibly TRBD2 (6 bases). V was trimmed by 4 bases and J by 2 bases, leaving 19 bases between them. Germline-derived CDR1 and CDR2 are ENHRY and SYGVKD. There are 17 residues in the CDR3. The DNA of the CDR3 is TGTGCCATCAGTGGGGGGGACCTCCCGGGGCCCACAGATACGCAGTATTTT. Its translation is CAISGGDLPGPTDTQYF.

This clonotype was seen a handful of times. This chain joins TRBV28 and TRBJ1-1; D unclear. The CDR3 runs 15 residues. Looked up from germline, CDR1 is MDHEN and CDR2 is SYDVKM. V was shortened by 1 base and J by 1 base, with 10 bases between the two germline ends. In nucleotides, the CDR3 is TGTGCCAGCAGTTTATTGGCAGTAAAGAACACTGAAGCTTTCTTT. Encoded protein: CASSLLAVKNTEAFF. Based on the CDR3 plus reference TRBV28 and TRBJ1-1, the full variable domain is DVKVTQSSRYLVKRTGEKVFLECVQDMDHENMFWYRQDPGLGLRLIYFSYDVKMKEKGDIPEGYSVSREKKERFSLILESASTNQTSMYLCASSLLAVKNTEAFFGQGTRLTVV.

In the case of this clonotype: This may come from a read error, since a much larger clone is one base off. In nucleotides, the CDR3 is TGTGACAGCAGCCCCCACAAAACAATGGGCGAGCCCCAGCATTTT. The encoded protein is CDSSPHKTMGEPQHF. The chain uses TRBV4-2 and TRBJ1-5, with D unresolved. The CDR3 consists of 15 residues. Looked up from germline, CDR1 is LGHNA and CDR2 is YNFKEQ.